This T cell receptor (beta chain) was captured in a study of T cells expressing NK-cell markers (dated by TCRdb to the early 2020s). Regarding the complete study: TCR beta-chain repertoires were profiled in sorted CD3+CD56+NKG2C+, CD3+CD56+NKG2C- and CD3+CD56-NKG2C+ T-cell subsets from several donors. Illumina HiSeq 2000/2500, MiSeq or NextSeq was used to sequence libraries as 2 x 150 bp reads. The study sequenced eight donors, all healthy volunteers chosen at random: three men and five women. Of the eight sequenced donors, seven were found to be HCMV-seropositive and one was found to be HCMV-seronegative. Paper-wide results and their limitations: In six donors, the dominant CD3+CD56+NKG2C+ clonotypes were among the top 10 CD8+ clonotypes and accounted for about 1.0-7.5% of CD8+ T cells. It remained unclear whether the expanded NKG2C-expressing T cell clones were specific for HCMV antigens. Those dominant clonotypes were again the most abundant among CD3+CD56-NKG2C+ cells in a few donors, at about 25-60.1%.

As regards this clonotype: Its antigen specificity is not known.

CDR1 is given as SEHNR and CDR2 as FQNEAQ, both from the germline V gene (reference sequence). Spanning cysteine to phenylalanine, the CDR3 consists of 11 amino acids. No DNA accompanies this entry. The run used an Illumina HiSeq 2000. TCR beta cDNA libraries were made by 5'RACE template switching that added a universal primer site and unique molecular identifiers. Priming for cDNA synthesis came from the TCR beta constant segment, and two successive PCR amplification steps followed. The original methods were these. MIGEC was used to demultiplex reads and group the reads by UMI, and MiTCR was used to assemble and quantify clonotypes. To exclude erroneous sequences, only TCR cDNA sequences supported by at least two reads were retained. The tcR package was used for downstream repertoire analysis, and clonotypes were matched across fractions by CDR3 nucleotide sequence plus V segment. VDJmatch was used to annotate antigen specificity against VDJdb, with one amino acid substitution in CDR3 permitted. TCRdb reprocessed the public reads and reports one entry per CDR3 protein sequence, without DNA. The V and J calls and clone size are TCRdb's, not the authors'. This sample's table carries 20,000 or so distinct CDR3 sequences. The top ten constitute around three fifths of the sample.

HCMV serostatus was determined by detecting HCMV-specific IgG in serum with a commercial ELISA kit. Ficoll density gradient centrifugation was used to isolate peripheral blood mononuclear cells from blood. The chain joins TRBV7-9 to TRBJ1-1. The sample was blood T cells: a sorted CD56 or NKG2C T cell subset, CD4+ or CD8+ T cells, or bulk PBMC T cells (not recorded which). The source of this sequence is a man aged 18-70 years in good health. CDR3 region: CASSLGREAFF.